Shown below are 10 T cell receptor beta chains from a single sample sequenced in a study of cytotoxic CD8 clonotypes in ibrutinib-treated CLL. TCRdb keeps only in-frame clones here, not all; method: immunoSEQ multiplex PCR. The sample contains some 24,000 clones, approximately 72% of which appear only once. The specimen was PBMCs, collected before ibrutinib treatment. The receptors were sampled from a human donor with chronic lymphocytic leukemia.

The chain joins TRBV2 to TRBJ2-7, with D tentatively TRBD2 (5 bases). The CDR3 extends over 13 amino acids. Germline values: CDR1 SNHLY, CDR2 FYNNEI. The ends were cut back, 6 bases at V and 6 bases at J, with 15 bases in the middle. CDR3 loop: CASSSDLLPEQYF. The CDR3 DNA reads TGTGCCAGCAGCTCGGACTTACTACCCGAGCAGTACTTC.

This clone is medium-sized. V and J are TRBV2 and TRBJ2-3, with 7 bases lining up with TRBD1. V trimming: 9 bases; J trimming: 3 bases; junction bases outside the gene matches: 6. This CDR3 is 13 amino acids long. The germline gives CDR1 SNHLY, CDR2 FYNNEI. CDR3 bases: TGTGCCAGAGGGACAGAAAATACAGATACGCAGTATTTT. It specifies CARGTENTDTQYF.

The V call is TRBV19, the J call TRBJ2-5, with 9 bases lining up with TRBD1. The germline gives CDR1 LNHDA, CDR2 SQIVND (reference sequence). The CDR3 runs 15 residues. Trimming took 3 bases from V and 5 from J; bases not matched to a gene: 7. The CDR3: CASSIGTGFAETQYF. In DNA form, the CDR3 reads TGTGCCAGTAGTATCGGGACAGGGTTCGCGGAGACCCAGTACTTC.

This clone was detected only once. The chain joins TRBV11-2 to TRBJ2-3, with D uncertain. Trimming took 4 bases from V and 5 from J, leaving 7 bases between them. The CDR3 has 12 amino acids. CDR1 and CDR2 (germline): SGHAT, FQNNGV. CDR3 bases: TGTGCCAGCAGCTCCTCGGTAGATACGCAGTATTTT. Residues: CASSSSVDTQYF.

The chain uses TRBV6-7 and TRBJ2-7; D gene unclear. Being an ORF, TRBV6-7 has a function that is uncertain. The CDR3 is 13 amino acids. V lost 7 bases to trimming and J lost 2 bases, with 12 bases between them. CDR3 residues: CASTPRLPYEQYF. The CDR3 DNA follows: TGTGCCAGCACCCCCCGTCTACCCTACGAGCAGTACTTC.

The rearrangement joins TRBV30 to TRBJ2-3; TRBD2 is a possible D gene (5 bases). The CDR3 covers 14 residues. Between the trimmed V and J ends, which lost 0 bases and 1 base, there was a span of 8 bases. CDR1 GTSNPN and CDR2 SVGIG come from the germline V gene (reference sequence). The CDR3 protein is CAWSVAGGTDTQYF. CDR3 DNA: TGTGCCTGGAGTGTAGCCGGGGGCACAGATACGCAGTATTTT. The entire variable domain, with the rest obtained from reference TRBV30 and TRBJ2-3, is as follows: SQTIHQWPATLVQPVGSPLSLECTVEGTSNPNLYWYRQAAGRGLQLLFYSVGIGQISSEVPQNLSASRPQDRQFILSSKKLLLSDSGFYLCAWSVAGGTDTQYFGPGTRLTVL.

The chain links TRBV7-9 to TRBJ1-4, with D unclear. V dropped 0 bases and J dropped 0 bases, with 11 bases sitting between them. This CDR3 is built from 17 residues. The germline V gene encodes CDR1 SEHNR and CDR2 FQNEAQ (reference sequence). CDR3 nucleotides: TGTGCCAGCAGCTTAGCGCAAACGGCCGCAACTAATGAAAAACTGTTTTTT. Translation gives CASSLAQTAATNEKLFF.

The chain employs TRBV7-2 and TRBJ2-7; no clear D gene. The length of the CDR3 is 14 residues. Trimming removed 5 bases from V and 0 bases from J, with 11 bases in between. CDR1 and CDR2 (germline): SGHTA, FQGNSA. The CDR3 sequence is CASSRDGLSYEQYF. As DNA, the CDR3 is TGTGCCAGCAGCCGAGATGGCCTCTCCTACGAGCAGTACTTC. The variable domain in full, completed from reference TRBV7-2 and TRBJ2-7, reads GAGVSQSPSNKVTEKGKDVELRCDPISGHTALYWYRQSLGQGLEFLIYFQGNSAPDKSGLPSDRFSAERTGGSVSTLTIQRTQQEDSAVYLCASSRDGLSYEQYFGPGTRLTVT.

The chain couples TRBV27 to TRBJ1-2; no clear D gene. Trimming pared 0 bases from V and 8 bases from J, leaving 13 bases between. This CDR3 region has 14 residues. The germline V gene has CDR1 MNHEY and CDR2 SMNVEV (reference sequence). This CDR3 reads CASSLSAIVGGYTF. CDR3 bases: TGTGCCAGCAGTTTATCGGCCATAGTGGGCGGCTACACCTTC.

The V gene is TRBV27, the J gene TRBJ1-2; 9 positions agree with TRBD1. This CDR3 has 14 amino acids. Germline V lookup: CDR1 MNHEY, CDR2 SMNVEV (reference sequence). The V gene end was trimmed by 7 bases and the J gene end by 1 base; junction bases not matched to a gene: 4. CDR3 protein: CASTTGGGNYGYTF. CDR3 coding DNA: TGTGCCAGCACTACAGGGGGCGGTAACTATGGCTACACCTTC.